This T cell receptor beta chain was sequenced in a study of T cell responses to AZD1222 COVID-19 vaccine. Study-level results: Most donors were white British, females outnumbered males, and clonal diversity was possibly underestimated. Only a handful of AZD1222 recipients were seropositive at baseline.

Sequenced by immunoSEQ multiplex PCR; TCRdb stores in-frame clones only, minus some. The sample has 150,000 to 200,000 clones, approximately 93% seen once; the top ten hold approximately 3.9%. In regard to this clone: No antigen is known for it.

Germline CDR1 is MGHRA and CDR2 is YSYEKL. Trimming at V came to 1 base and at J to 5 bases, leaving 9 bases not matched to a gene. CDR3 length equals 17 residues. This specimen was peripheral blood, taken on day 0 of AZD1222 vaccination. The rearrangement uses TRBV4-1 and TRBJ2-1, with TRBD2 matching 9 bases. This sequence originates from an adult in good health. The DNA for the CDR3 is TGCGCCAGCAGCCAAGGACTTCTGTCTAGCGGGGACAATGAGCAGTTCTTC. This codes for CASSQGLLSSGDNEQFF.